This T cell receptor (beta chain) was recorded in a study of blood T cell repertoires in COVID-19. Study in general: Donors in the United States, Italy and Spain gave samples during acute or convalescent COVID-19. PBMCs, B-cell-depleted T cells, or T cells provided the cDNA or gDNA that made up the material.

TCRdb's table, derived via immunoSEQ multiplex PCR, lists solely in-frame clones and lacks some. The data contain 200,000 to 300,000 clones, around four fifths of them singletons. The V and J ends lost 5 bases and 4 bases, in that order; junction bases with no gene match: 16. Germline CDR1 is LGHDT and CDR2 is YNNKEL (reference sequence). This CDR3 contains 18 residues. The chain is built from TRBV3-1 (or the pseudogene TRBV3-2) and TRBJ1-3; 8 bases fit TRBD1. Sequencing was done on a sample of peripheral blood. This receptor was taken from a woman in her fifties or sixties with active or convalescent COVID-19. Here the CDR3 reads CASSSTATGEVSGNTIYF. CDR3 nucleotides: TGTGCCAGCAGCTCTACCGCGACAGGGGAGGTATCCGGAAACACCATATATTTT.